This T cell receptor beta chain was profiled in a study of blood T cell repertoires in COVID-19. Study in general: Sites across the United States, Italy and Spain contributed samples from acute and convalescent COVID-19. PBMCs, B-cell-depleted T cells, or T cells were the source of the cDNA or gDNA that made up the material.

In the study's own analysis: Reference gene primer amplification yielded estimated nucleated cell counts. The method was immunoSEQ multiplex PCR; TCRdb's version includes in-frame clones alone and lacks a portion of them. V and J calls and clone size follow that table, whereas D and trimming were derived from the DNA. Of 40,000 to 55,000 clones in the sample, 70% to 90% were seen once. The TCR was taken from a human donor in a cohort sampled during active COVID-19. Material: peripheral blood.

The CDR3, as DNA: TGTGCCAGCAGTGTTACCAGCGGGGGACTCTCCTACAATGAGCAGTTCTTC. As protein: CASSVTSGGLSYNEQFF. The chain uses TRBV6-4 and TRBJ2-1; 8 positions match TRBD2. CDR3 length equals 17 residues. CDR1 and CDR2 from the germline V gene are MRHNA and SNTAGT. V was clipped by 4 bases and J by 0 bases; unmatched bases: 8.